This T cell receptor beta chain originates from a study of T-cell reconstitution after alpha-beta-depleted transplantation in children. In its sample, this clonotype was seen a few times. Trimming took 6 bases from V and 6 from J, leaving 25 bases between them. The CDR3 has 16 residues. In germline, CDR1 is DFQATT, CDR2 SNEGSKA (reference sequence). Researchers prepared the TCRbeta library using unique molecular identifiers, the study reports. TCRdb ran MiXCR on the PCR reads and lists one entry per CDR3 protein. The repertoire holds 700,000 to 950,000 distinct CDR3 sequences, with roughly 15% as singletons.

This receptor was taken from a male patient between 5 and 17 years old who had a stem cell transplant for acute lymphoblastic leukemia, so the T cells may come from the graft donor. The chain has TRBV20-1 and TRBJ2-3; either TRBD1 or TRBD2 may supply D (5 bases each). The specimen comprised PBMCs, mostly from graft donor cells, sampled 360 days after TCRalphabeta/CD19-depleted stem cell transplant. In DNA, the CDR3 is TGCAGTGCGCACGGGGCGCCCCTACGTCCGAGGGATACGCAGTATTTT. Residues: CSAHGAPLRPRDTQYF.